This T cell receptor (beta chain) was retrieved from a study of blood T cells in healthy people across ages. Study outcomes and limitations: Diversity estimates drawn from one million T cells were deemed underestimates. As age increased, TCR beta diversity per million T cells fell in a roughly linear fashion.

This CDR3 comprises 15 residues. In germline, CDR1 is SGHTA, CDR2 FQGNSA. The V and J ends lost 3 bases and 4 bases respectively, with 15 bases between them. Through a sample-barcoded 5' primer and a J-beta primer mix, a second PCR was run for roughly 7 to 11 cycles. Each cDNA molecule, via a template-switch adaptor with 12 random nucleotides, was tagged. TCRdb ran MiXCR on the 5' RACE reads and lists one entry per CDR3 protein. This table holds hundreds of thousands of distinct CDR3 sequences, around 28% found once. This clonotype showed up many times. Antigen unknown. Sequences were obtained from blood. This sequence joins TRBV7-2 and TRBJ1-2, with unresolved D. This sequence was found in a woman over 75 in good health. CDR3 sequence: CASSLRRVGPYGYTF. CDR3 sequence (DNA): TGTGCCAGCAGCTTGCGGCGTGTGGGTCCCTATGGCTACACCTTC.